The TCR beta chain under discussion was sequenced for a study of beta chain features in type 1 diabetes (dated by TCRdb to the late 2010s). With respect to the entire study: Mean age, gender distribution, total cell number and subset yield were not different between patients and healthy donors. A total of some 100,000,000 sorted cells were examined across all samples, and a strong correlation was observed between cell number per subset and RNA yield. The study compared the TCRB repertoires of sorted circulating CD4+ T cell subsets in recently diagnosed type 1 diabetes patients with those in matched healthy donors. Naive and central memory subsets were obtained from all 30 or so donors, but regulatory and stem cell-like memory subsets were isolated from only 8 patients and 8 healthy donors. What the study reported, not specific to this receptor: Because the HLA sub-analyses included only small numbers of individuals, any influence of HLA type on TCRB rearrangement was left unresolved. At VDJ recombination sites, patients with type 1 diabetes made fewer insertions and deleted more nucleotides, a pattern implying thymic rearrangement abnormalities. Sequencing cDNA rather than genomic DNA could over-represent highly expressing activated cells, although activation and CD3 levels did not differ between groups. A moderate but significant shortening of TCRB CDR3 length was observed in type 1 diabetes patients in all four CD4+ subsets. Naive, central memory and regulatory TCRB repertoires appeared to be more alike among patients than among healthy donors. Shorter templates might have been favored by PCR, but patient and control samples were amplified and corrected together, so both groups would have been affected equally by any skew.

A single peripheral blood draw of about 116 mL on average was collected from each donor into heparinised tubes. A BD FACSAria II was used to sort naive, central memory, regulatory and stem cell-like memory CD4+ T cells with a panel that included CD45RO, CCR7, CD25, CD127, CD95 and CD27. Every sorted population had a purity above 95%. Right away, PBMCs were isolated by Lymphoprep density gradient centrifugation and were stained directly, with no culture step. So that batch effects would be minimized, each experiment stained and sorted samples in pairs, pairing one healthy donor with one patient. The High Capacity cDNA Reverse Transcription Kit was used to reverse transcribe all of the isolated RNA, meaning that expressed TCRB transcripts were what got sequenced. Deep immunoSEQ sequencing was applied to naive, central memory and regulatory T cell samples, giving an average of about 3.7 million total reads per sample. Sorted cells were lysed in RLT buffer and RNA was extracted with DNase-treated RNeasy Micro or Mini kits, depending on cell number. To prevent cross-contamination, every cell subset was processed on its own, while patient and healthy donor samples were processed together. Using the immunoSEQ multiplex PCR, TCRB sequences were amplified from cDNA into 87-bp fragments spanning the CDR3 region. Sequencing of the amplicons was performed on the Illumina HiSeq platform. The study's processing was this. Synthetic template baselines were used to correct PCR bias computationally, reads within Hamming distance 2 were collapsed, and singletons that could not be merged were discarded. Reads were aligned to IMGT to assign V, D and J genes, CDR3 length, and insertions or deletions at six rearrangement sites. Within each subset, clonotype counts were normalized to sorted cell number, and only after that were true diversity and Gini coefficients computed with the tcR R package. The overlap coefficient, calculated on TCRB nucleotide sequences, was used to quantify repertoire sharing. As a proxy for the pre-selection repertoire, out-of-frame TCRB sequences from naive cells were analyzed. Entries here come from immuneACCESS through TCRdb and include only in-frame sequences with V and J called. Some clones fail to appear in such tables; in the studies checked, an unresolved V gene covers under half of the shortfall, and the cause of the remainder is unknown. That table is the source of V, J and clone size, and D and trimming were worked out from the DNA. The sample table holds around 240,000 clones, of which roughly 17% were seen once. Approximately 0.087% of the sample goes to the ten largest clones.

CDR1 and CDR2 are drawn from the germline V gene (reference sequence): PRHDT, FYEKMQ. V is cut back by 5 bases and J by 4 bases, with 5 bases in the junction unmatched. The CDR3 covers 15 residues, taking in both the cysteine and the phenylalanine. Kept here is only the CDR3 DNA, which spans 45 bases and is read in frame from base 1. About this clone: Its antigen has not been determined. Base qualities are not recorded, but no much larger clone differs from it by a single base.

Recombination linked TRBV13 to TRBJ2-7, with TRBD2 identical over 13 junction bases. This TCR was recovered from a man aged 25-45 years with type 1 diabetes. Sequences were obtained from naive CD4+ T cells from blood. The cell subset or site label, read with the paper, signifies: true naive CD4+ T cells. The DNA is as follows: TGTGCCAGCAGCCAGGGGACTAGCGGGATTTACGAGCAGTACTTC. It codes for CASSQGTSGIYEQYF.